Listed below are T cell receptor beta chains from one sample, sequenced in a study of blood T cell repertoires in COVID-19. Assay used: immunoSEQ multiplex PCR; TCRdb lists only in-frame clones, some missing. The data show 150,000 to 200,000 clones, about 93% seen once. Sequencing input: peripheral blood. These receptors all come from a woman aged 50 to 60 with acute or convalescent COVID-19. The CDR3 runs from the conserved cysteine through the conserved F or W. Each record gives: CDR3 DNA, CDR3 protein, V gene, D gene, clone size, J gene. The D gene is left open where the match is weak. A clone size is listed for some rows: how often the clone was seen (once, few, many), or a class if it is expanded.

TGTGCCAGCAGCGTAGATCTAGCGGGGGGGCCGGAACAAGAGACCCAGTACTTC CASSVDLAGGPEQETQYF TRBV9 TRBD2 - TRBJ2-5
TGTGCCAGCAGTCGCCTGACCATTCCAGGGTTCTTTGGTAACACCGGGGAGCTGTTTTTT CASSRLTIPGFFGNTGELFF TRBV28 - once TRBJ2-2
TGTGCCAGCAGCTTGGCAGGGAACAATGAGCAGTTCTTC CASSLAGNNEQFF TRBV7-3 - - TRBJ2-1
TGTGCCACCCCTGCGGGCCTCTCTTTGGGCGGCTACACCTTC CATPAGLSLGGYTF TRBV5-8 - few TRBJ1-2
TGTGCCAGCAGTCTGAACTATGGCTACACCTTC CASSLNYGYTF TRBV12-3/TRBV12-4 - - TRBJ1-2
TGTGCCAGCAGCCACGGGGGGCACAACACCTACAATGAGCAGTTCTTC CASSHGGHNTYNEQFF TRBV27 - - TRBJ2-1
TGTGCCACCAGTGATTCTGGACTAGCAGGATCCAGGGAGACCCAGTACTTC CATSDSGLAGSRETQYF TRBV24-1 TRBD2 - TRBJ2-5
TGTGCCAGCAGCTCCGGACCCTCGGGGCCCCTCCACTTT CASSSGPSGPLHF TRBV11-1 - - TRBJ1-6
TGTGCCAGCAGGGTGGGGGGTGTGGGCAATCAGCCCCAGCATTTT CASRVGGVGNQPQHF TRBV2 - - TRBJ1-5
TGCGCCAGCAGCCCAAACACAGGGTATCAGCCCCAGCATTTT CASSPNTGYQPQHF TRBV4-1 - few TRBJ1-5
TGCGCCAGCAGCATGACAGGGGAGCCTAATGAAAAACTGTTTTTT CASSMTGEPNEKLFF TRBV5-1 TRBD1 - TRBJ1-4
TGTGCCAGCAGTCCGAGGGGGAGAACCGAGCAGTACTTC CASSPRGRTEQYF TRBV6-2/TRBV6-3 - - TRBJ2-7
TGTGCCAGCATCCCAGTGAACACTGAAGCTTTCTTT CASIPVNTEAFF TRBV12-3/TRBV12-4 - - TRBJ1-1
TGTGCCACCAGTATATACAATGAGCAGTTCTTC CATSIYNEQFF TRBV24-1 - - TRBJ2-1